This T cell receptor beta chain was recorded in a study of control samples from healthy donors and cancer patients. Here immunoSEQ multiplex PCR was the method, and the copy in TCRdb shows in-frame clones only, minus some. The table lists 100,000 or so clones, approximately 93% of them singletons, with roughly 0.9% in the top ten. This CDR3 contains 16 residues. V lost 3 bases and J 7 bases, leaving 18 bases between the germline ends. Per germline, CDR1 MGHDK and CDR2 SYGVNS. The sequencing input was blood. The rearrangement joins TRBV25-1 to TRBJ1-4; D gene uncertain. This receptor was identified in a woman aged 25 to 39 in good health. As DNA, the CDR3 is TGTGCCAGCAGTGACCCGCCGGGAGGGTCGAGTGAAAAACTGTTTTTT. This codes for CASSDPPGGSSEKLFF.